These T cell receptor beta chains were read from a single sample in a study of cytomegalovirus exposure and HLA in healthy donors. Assay: immunoSEQ multiplex PCR; the TCRdb copy retains only in-frame clones and omits some. The repertoire holds approximately 170,000 clones, with around 81% as singletons. Sequencing was carried out using PBMCs. The receptor source for this set is a woman aged 30 to 39 in good health and CMV-seropositive. The CDR3 runs from the conserved cysteine through the conserved F or W. The order of the fields is V gene, J gene, CDR3 protein.

V gene: TRBV6-1; J gene: TRBJ1-1; CDR3 protein: CASSEGEGGGAEAFF
V gene: TRBV27; J gene: TRBJ2-7; CDR3 protein: CASRLRGGYEQYF
V gene: TRBV30; J gene: TRBJ1-4; CDR3 protein: CAWGGRGAEKLFF
V gene: TRBV2; J gene: TRBJ1-2; CDR3 protein: CASSDWTSNYGYTF
V gene: TRBV27; J gene: TRBJ1-1; CDR3 protein: CASSRGTEAFF
V gene: TRBV2; J gene: TRBJ2-7; CDR3 protein: CASIRDIRTYEQYF
V gene: TRBV5-4; J gene: TRBJ2-7; CDR3 protein: CASSLGAPSSYEQYF
V gene: TRBV9; J gene: TRBJ2-5; CDR3 protein: CASSVGGTEGETQYF
V gene: TRBV6-4; J gene: TRBJ2-7; CDR3 protein: CASSEDAGFSYEQYF
V gene: TRBV4-1; J gene: TRBJ1-5; CDR3 protein: CASTTQTGGNQPQHF
V gene: TRBV5-6; J gene: TRBJ1-2; CDR3 protein: CASSLGQGDHGYTF
V gene: TRBV4-1; J gene: TRBJ1-5; CDR3 protein: CASSQEGGSNQPQHF
V gene: TRBV7-9; J gene: TRBJ1-2; CDR3 protein: CASSLVTGGEGYTF
V gene: TRBV7-2; J gene: TRBJ2-2; CDR3 protein: CASSLTSGSNTGELFF
V gene: TRBV11-3; J gene: TRBJ2-1; CDR3 protein: CASSLGLAGEDEQFF
V gene: TRBV4-3; J gene: TRBJ2-1; CDR3 protein: CASSQGLAGENEQFF
V gene: TRBV2; J gene: TRBJ2-3; CDR3 protein: CASSDGLAGFSTDTQYF
V gene: TRBV7-2; J gene: TRBJ2-1; CDR3 protein: CASSLLRDNEQFF
V gene: TRBV27; J gene: TRBJ2-3; CDR3 protein: CASSPYPGGYSSTDTQYF
V gene: TRBV30; J gene: TRBJ1-5; CDR3 protein: CAWTPGIGQPQHF
V gene: TRBV29-1; J gene: TRBJ2-5; CDR3 protein: CSATYGASGRETQYF
V gene: TRBV5-1; J gene: TRBJ2-2; CDR3 protein: CASSATLNTGELFF
V gene: TRBV7-8; J gene: TRBJ2-5; CDR3 protein: CASSLAAGSRETQYF
V gene: TRBV9; J gene: TRBJ2-2; CDR3 protein: CASSVGLANTGELFF
V gene: TRBV7-2; J gene: TRBJ1-1; CDR3 protein: CASSPRQKSEAFF
V gene: TRBV7-2; J gene: TRBJ2-1; CDR3 protein: CASSSRQGWPQQFF
V gene: TRBV25-1; J gene: TRBJ1-1; CDR3 protein: CASSDVDSNTEAFF
V gene: TRBV11-3; J gene: TRBJ1-2; CDR3 protein: CASSRDSNREIYGYTF
V gene: TRBV7-6; J gene: TRBJ2-2; CDR3 protein: CATGQRDRTGELFF
V gene: TRBV9; J gene: TRBJ2-3; CDR3 protein: CASSVAGGRGTDTQYF
V gene: TRBV6-1; J gene: TRBJ1-1; CDR3 protein: CASPKQGNTEAFF
V gene: TRBV7-2; J gene: TRBJ2-6; CDR3 protein: CASSLASSGANVLTF
V gene: TRBV30; J gene: TRBJ2-7; CDR3 protein: CAWRRQGQNEQYF
V gene: TRBV5-4; J gene: TRBJ1-1; CDR3 protein: CASSLGQRYLNTEAFF
V gene: TRBV4-3; J gene: TRBJ2-2; CDR3 protein: CASSQVGVGELFF